These T cell receptor beta chains were read from a single sample in a study of follicular helper T cells after annual influenza vaccination. Repertoires were generated with immunoSEQ multiplex PCR, while TCRdb's copy carries only in-frame clones and drops some. The profile shows 9,500 to 10,000 clones, approximately 84% of them singletons. The source material was CXCR5- memory CD4+ T cells sorted from blood, sampled 7 days after influenza vaccination. The receptor source for this set is an adult who received the influenza vaccine. The CDR3 runs from the conserved cysteine through the conserved F or W. Each record gives: J gene, D gene, V gene, clone size, CDR3 DNA, CDR3 protein. A D gene is named only where the DNA matches it firmly. Expanded clones get a size class; other rows say once, few or many, or leave the size out.

>TRBJ2-7|-|TRBV5-1|-
TGCGCCAGCAGCTTGGCCGGGGAGTTCTACGAGCAGTACTTC
CASSLAGEFYEQYF
>TRBJ2-7|-|TRBV5-1|-
TGCGCCAGCAGCTTGGACGGTGCGGAGCAGTACTTC
CASSLDGAEQYF
>TRBJ2-2|-|TRBV2|-
TGTGCCAGCAGTGAAGCGCTTGAGAACACCGGGGAGCTGTTTTTT
CASSEALENTGELFF
>TRBJ2-4|-|TRBV30|-
TGTGCCTGGAGTGTTGACAATAAAAACATTCAGTACTTC
CAWSVDNKNIQYF
>TRBJ1-4|TRBD1|TRBV5-1|once
TGCGCCAGCAGCTTGGGGCCCGGGACAGGGTCCGATGAAAAACTGTTTTTT
CASSLGPGTGSDEKLFF
>TRBJ1-3|-|TRBV5-5|-
TGTGCCAGCAGCCGGACCACAGGGAGAGCTGGAAACACCATATATTTT
CASSRTTGRAGNTIYF
>TRBJ2-1|TRBD1|TRBV5-1|-
TGCGCCAGCAGCTTGTCCGGGACAGGTTACAATGAGCAGTTCTTC
CASSLSGTGYNEQFF
>TRBJ1-4|-|TRBV30|once
TGTGCCTGGGCTAGGGAGGCTGCAACTAATGAAAAACTGTTTTTT
CAWAREAATNEKLFF
>TRBJ2-3|-|TRBV14|-
TGTGCCAGCAGCCCACCTCGCGGGGCCTTCACAGATACGCAGTATTTT
CASSPPRGAFTDTQYF
>TRBJ1-1|-|TRBV19|-
TGTGCCAGTAGCCGAAGACGTATGAATGAAGCTTTCTTT
CASSRRRMNEAFF
>TRBJ2-5|TRBD2|TRBV6-6|-
TGTGCCAGCAGTGGTACGCGGGGGGTCCAAGAGACCCAGTACTTC
CASSGTRGVQETQYF
>TRBJ1-4|-|TRBV11-2|-
TGTGCCAGCAGCCCAGAAGCGCCCCGTGAAAAACTGTTTTTT
CASSPEAPREKLFF
>TRBJ2-1|TRBD2|TRBV14|-
TGTGCCAGCACCCCTAGCGGGAGGGGTGAGCAGTTCTTC
CASTPSGRGEQFF
>TRBJ1-3|-|TRBV29-1|-
TGCAGCGTTGTTAGTCTGTTAATAAACACCATATATTTT
CSVVSLLINTIYF
>TRBJ1-4|-|TRBV18|few
TGTGCCAGCTCACCGGAGGACAATGAAAAACTGTTTTTT
CASSPEDNEKLFF
>TRBJ2-2|TRBD2|TRBV4-2|-
TGTGCCAGCAGCCAAGGCTTGGCGGGGGTGCACACCGGGGAGCTGTTTTTT
CASSQGLAGVHTGELFF
>TRBJ1-5|-|TRBV2|-
TGTGCCAGCAACCCGGGGGACCAACAGCCCCAGCATTTT
CASNPGDQQPQHF
>TRBJ2-1|-|TRBV11-2|once
TGTGCCAGCAGCTTAGGGCCGATCAATGAGCAGTTCTTC
CASSLGPINEQFF
>TRBJ1-1|TRBD1|TRBV2|-
TGTGCCAGCAGTGAAAGGGGGCAGAACACTGAAGCTTTCTTT
CASSERGQNTEAFF
>TRBJ2-2|-|TRBV6-6|-
TGTGCCAGCAGAGTGAGGGAAAACACCGGGGAGCTGTTTTTT
CASRVRENTGELFF
>TRBJ1-3|-|TRBV7-8|-
TGTGCCAGCAGCTTAACCGATGGAAACACCATATATTTT
CASSLTDGNTIYF
>TRBJ2-2|TRBD1|TRBV28|-
TGTGCCAGCTCATCGACAGGGAAGCTCACCGGGGAGCTGTTTTTT
CASSSTGKLTGELFF